This T cell receptor (beta chain) was recorded in a study of sequential checkpoint blockade in melanoma. Treatment meaning: randomized to nivolumab then ipilimumab (arm A) or the reverse (arm B). No patient had prior DNA-damaging chemotherapy. This CDR3 contains 13 residues. V was trimmed by 4 bases and J by 5 bases, leaving 11 bases between them. CDR1 and CDR2 (germline): SQVTM, ANQGSEA. Profiling relied on immunoSEQ multiplex PCR, and the TCRdb table lists in-frame clones only, not all of them. The table records some 40,000 clones, 84% of them present only once. The sample consisted of CD8+ T cells sorted from blood (inferred from file names), taken from a patient given nivolumab and ipilimumab in sequence. The chain uses TRBV29-1 and TRBJ2-2, with a weak D call TRBD1 (5 bases). This sequence originates from a human donor with melanoma. The CDR3 sequence: CSVVAGLTGELFF. The DNA of the CDR3 is TGCAGCGTTGTGGCAGGGTTGACCGGGGAGCTGTTTTTT.